The entry that follows covers one T cell receptor (beta chain) sequence. The antigen remains unidentified. The CDR3 sequence is 15 residues long. CDR1 and CDR2 (germline): MNHEY, SMNVEV (reference sequence). Libraries were UMI-labeled 5' RACE TRB cDNA. TCRdb reprocessed the 5' RACE reads, with one entry per CDR3 protein and no DNA. The repertoire table contains under 85,000 distinct CDR3 sequences. This sample is part of a study of CXCR3-negative and CXCR3-positive naive CD8 T cells. Study results and limitations: Diversity ran similarly high across both naive subsets but far lower in memory CD8+ cells. TRB CDR3s of CXCR3-positive naive cells were more hydrophobic than those of CXCR3-negative naive cells.

This chain connects TRBV27 to TRBJ2-7; TCRdb reports TRBD1, a call that lacks DNA to check it against. Sequencing was done on a sample of naive CXCR3- CD8+ T cells from blood. Regarding subset: CD45RO-CCR7+CD27+CD95- naive CD8+ T cells lacking CXCR3 (TNR3-). This TCR was recovered from a human donor in good health. Some clones in this sample may be carry-over from other donors' samples. This chain's CDR3 is CASSLWGQRAYEQYF.